Each of the 8 T cell receptor beta chains below was sequenced from the same sample in a study of regulatory T cells in long-lasting Graves disease. Library construction for TCR beta used iRepertoire HTBI primers and Arm-PCR of CDR3 regions. Each CDR3 protein is one row after TCRdb ran MiXCR on the multiplex PCR reads. The sample shows roughly 430,000 distinct CDR3 sequences, 21% of them seen only once. Time point: persistent/refractory GD, antithyroid drugs over 5 years with positive TRAb. The TCR library was prepared using RNA isolated from PBMCs. Sequenced here: peripheral blood mononuclear cells (PBMCs), sampled when the disease was refractory, from a patient treated with antithyroid drugs. These receptors came from a female donor with Graves disease.

In this sample, this clonotype turned up many times. The rearrangement joins TRBV28 to TRBJ1-1; D may be TRBD1 (6 bases). Trimming pared 3 bases from V and 4 bases from J, leaving 12 bases between. Per the germline V gene, CDR1 is MDHEN and CDR2 is SYDVKM. The CDR3 has 14 amino acids. CDR3: CASSFSRTVTEAFF. The CDR3 nucleotides are TGTGCCAGCAGTTTCTCAAGGACAGTCACTGAAGCTTTCTTT.

J is TRBJ2-1 and V is TRBV25-1, with D tentatively TRBD2 (7 bases). Germline assignment: CDR1 MGHDK and CDR2 SYGVNS. This CDR3 spans 15 amino acids. V gave up 5 bases and J gave up 4 bases, with 15 bases separating them. The CDR3 sequence is CASSREGEGYNEQFF. The CDR3 region has the DNA TGTGCCAGCAGTCGCGAGGGGGAGGGGTACAATGAGCAGTTCTTC.

Many counts were recorded for this clonotype. The gene calls are TRBV28 and TRBJ2-1, with D unresolved. Germline assignment: CDR1 MDHEN and CDR2 SYDVKM. CDR3 length: 16 residues. V dropped 5 bases and J dropped 3 bases, with 17 bases sitting between them. This CDR3 reads CASSPPLGRIYNEQFF. The CDR3 DNA reads TGTGCCAGCAGTCCCCCTCTCGGGCGCATCTACAATGAGCAGTTCTTC. Variable domain in full (rest from reference TRBV28 and TRBJ2-1): DVKVTQSSRYLVKRTGEKVFLECVQDMDHENMFWYRQDPGLGLRLIYFSYDVKMKEKGDIPEGYSVSREKKERFSLILESASTNQTSMYLCASSPPLGRIYNEQFFGPGTRLTVL.

Comments on this clonotype: A much larger clone differs from this one at a single base, so this may be a read error. Without the conserved terminal phenylalanine or tryptophan, this CDR3 likely stems from a read error. The gene calls are TRBV27 and TRBJ2-7, with 7 bases lining up with TRBD1. V trimming: 4 bases; J trimming: 0 bases; junction bases outside the gene matches: 3. The CDR3 is made up of 14 amino acids. Germline CDR1 reads MNHEY; CDR2 reads SMNVEV (reference sequence). This CDR3 is CASSWDRYSYEQYL. CDR3 coding DNA: TGTGCCAGCAGTTGGGACAGATACTCCTACGAGCAGTACCTC.

The table lists this clonotype with a few counts. The chain is built from TRBV20-1 and TRBJ2-3; D may be TRBD2 (5 bases). Germline V lookup: CDR1 DFQATT, CDR2 SNEGSKA (reference sequence). The germline V and J ends were trimmed by 6 bases and 0 bases, with 10 bases remaining between them. The length of the CDR3 is 13 residues. CDR3: CSALAGSTDTQYF. Written as DNA, the CDR3 is TGCAGTGCCCTGGCGGGTAGCACAGATACGCAGTATTTT.

This clonotype was counted a few times. The rearrangement links TRBV14 to TRBJ2-2; no definite D call. This CDR3 is built from 13 residues. The germline V gene has CDR1 SGHDN and CDR2 FVKESK. V lost 1 base and J 8 bases, leaving 8 bases between the germline ends. In DNA form, the CDR3 reads TGTGCCAGCAGCCAAGTCTTTTCGGGGGAGCTGTTTTTT. Amino acids: CASSQVFSGELFF.

The CDR3: CASSQQGQPNEKLFF. Here the CDR3 DNA reads TGCGCCAGCAGCCAACAAGGACAGCCTAATGAAAAACTGTTTTTT. The rearrangement links TRBV4-1 to TRBJ1-4, with a tentative D call TRBD1 (6 bases). V was trimmed by 2 bases and J by 3 bases, leaving 10 bases between them. Per germline, CDR1 MGHRA and CDR2 YSYEKL. CDR3 size: 15 residues.

The sample holds one count of this clonotype. The V and J genes are TRBV10-2 and TRBJ1-1; no clear D gene. CDR1 WSHSY and CDR2 SAAADI come from the germline V gene. V gave up 7 bases and J gave up 1 base, with 7 bases separating them. The CDR3 spans 12 residues. The CDR3 region is CASTDQNTEAFF. DNA for the CDR3: TGCGCCAGCACGGATCAGAACACTGAAGCTTTCTTT.